The rows below give T cell receptor beta chains drawn from one sample of a study of response to subunit inactivated influenza vaccine. TCRdb independently ran MiXCR on the RT-PCR reads; one entry per CDR3 protein. This sample carries around 570,000 distinct CDR3 sequences, approximately 10% of them seen once, and the ten largest clones take approximately 11%. The sample also formed part of further work on T cells expressing NK-cell markers.

The source was PBMCs from blood, collected on the day of vaccination. Source of these receptors: a man in his fifties or sixties who received an inactivated influenza vaccine. Both conserved end residues are part of each CDR3. D genes are given only for firm matches. Where a row states a size, it is once, few, many or the class of an expanded clone; other rows omit it.

j_gene: TRBJ2-1
v_gene: TRBV5-1
d_gene: .
abundance: many
CDR3aa: CASSLGGSGNEQFF
CDR3nt: TGCGCCAGCAGCTTGGGGGGTTCAGGGAATGAGCAGTTCTTC

j_gene: TRBJ2-1
v_gene: TRBV6-2/TRBV6-3
d_gene: .
abundance: few
CDR3aa: CASSSRTAGSYNEQFF
CDR3nt: TGTGCCAGCAGTTCCCGAACGGCAGGGAGCTACAATGAGCAGTTCTTC

j_gene: TRBJ2-2
v_gene: TRBV4-3
d_gene: TRBD1
abundance: .
CDR3aa: CASSQASGTGTGELFF
CDR3nt: TGCGCCAGCAGCCAAGCTTCCGGGACAGGGACCGGGGAGCTGTTTTTT

j_gene: TRBJ2-3
v_gene: TRBV6-2/TRBV6-3
d_gene: .
abundance: many
CDR3aa: CASSFKGADTQYF
CDR3nt: TGTGCCAGCAGCTTCAAAGGGGCAGATACGCAGTATTTT

j_gene: TRBJ2-2
v_gene: TRBV4-2
d_gene: .
abundance: .
CDR3aa: CASSLFAGSNTGELFF
CDR3nt: TGTGCCAGCAGCCTCTTCGCCGGGAGCAACACCGGGGAGCTGTTTTTT

j_gene: TRBJ2-3
v_gene: TRBV7-2
d_gene: TRBD2
abundance: many
CDR3aa: CASSLGTSSDTQYF
CDR3nt: TGTGCCAGCAGCTTAGGGACTAGCTCAGATACGCAGTATTTT

j_gene: TRBJ2-2
v_gene: TRBV18
d_gene: TRBD1
abundance: many
CDR3aa: CASSRSIGGPNTGELFF
CDR3nt: TGTGCCAGCTCACGATCTATAGGGGGCCCGAACACCGGGGAGCTGTTTTTT

j_gene: TRBJ1-3
v_gene: TRBV7-8
d_gene: .
abundance: many
CDR3aa: CASSSRVERNTIYF
CDR3nt: TGTGCCAGCAGCTCCAGGGTTGAGAGAAACACCATATATTTT

j_gene: TRBJ2-5
v_gene: TRBV5-4
d_gene: TRBD1
abundance: few
CDR3aa: CASSLARQGQETQYF
CDR3nt: TGTGCCAGCAGCTTGGCCCGACAGGGCCAAGAGACCCAGTACTTC

j_gene: TRBJ2-3
v_gene: TRBV12-3/TRBV12-4
d_gene: .
abundance: .
CDR3aa: CASTQERGYTLSTDTQYF
CDR3nt: TGTGCCAGCACCCAAGAGCGCGGATATACCCTCAGCACAGATACGCAGTATTTT

j_gene: TRBJ2-1
v_gene: TRBV3-1
d_gene: .
abundance: .
CDR3aa: CASSQVGGYNEQFF
CDR3nt: TGTGCCAGCAGCCAAGTCGGTGGATACAATGAGCAGTTCTTC

j_gene: TRBJ1-2
v_gene: TRBV5-6
d_gene: .
abundance: many
CDR3aa: CASSPLGGPNYGYTF
CDR3nt: TGTGCCAGCAGCCCCCTGGGGGGACCCAACTATGGCTACACCTTC

j_gene: TRBJ2-7
v_gene: TRBV20-1
d_gene: .
abundance: few
CDR3aa: CSASRLGPGSEQYF
CDR3nt: TGCAGTGCTAGCCGACTTGGTCCGGGGTCCGAGCAGTACTTC

j_gene: TRBJ2-5
v_gene: TRBV12-3/TRBV12-4
d_gene: TRBD2
abundance: many
CDR3aa: CASSSRDYGGETQYF
CDR3nt: TGTGCCAGCAGTTCCCGGGACTACGGGGGAGAGACCCAGTACTTC

j_gene: TRBJ2-7
v_gene: TRBV6-1
d_gene: TRBD2
abundance: few
CDR3aa: CASTGIAGREQYF
CDR3nt: TGTGCCAGCACCGGGATAGCGGGGAGGGAGCAGTACTTC

j_gene: TRBJ2-7
v_gene: TRBV4-1
d_gene: TRBD1
abundance: .
CDR3aa: CASSQQRTGDYEQYF
CDR3nt: TGCGCCAGCAGCCAACAGCGGACAGGGGACTACGAGCAGTACTTC

j_gene: TRBJ2-3
v_gene: TRBV3-1
d_gene: TRBD1
abundance: .
CDR3aa: CASSRRTGGIDTQYF
CDR3nt: TGTGCCAGCAGCAGACGGACAGGGGGCATAGATACGCAGTATTTT

j_gene: TRBJ2-7
v_gene: TRBV4-3
d_gene: TRBD2
abundance: .
CDR3aa: CASSQALSGGVYEQYF
CDR3nt: TGCGCCAGCAGCCAAGCTCTGAGCGGGGGGGTGTACGAGCAGTACTTC

j_gene: TRBJ1-5
v_gene: TRBV6-2/TRBV6-3
d_gene: .
abundance: .
CDR3aa: CASSYSSRGQPQHF
CDR3nt: TGTGCCAGCAGTTACTCGAGTAGGGGACAGCCCCAGCATTTT

j_gene: TRBJ2-3
v_gene: TRBV7-2
d_gene: .
abundance: many
CDR3aa: CASGFTDTQYF
CDR3nt: TGTGCCAGCGGTTTCACAGATACGCAGTATTTT

j_gene: TRBJ2-3
v_gene: TRBV7-2
d_gene: TRBD2
abundance: many
CDR3aa: CASSPGLAGGPSHTQYF
CDR3nt: TGTGCCAGCAGCCCGGGACTAGCGGGGGGGCCCTCGCATACGCAGTATTTT

j_gene: TRBJ2-5
v_gene: TRBV5-1
d_gene: .
abundance: .
CDR3aa: CASSLALQETQCF
CDR3nt: TGCGCCAGCAGCTTGGCTCTCCAAGAGACCCAGTGCTTC

j_gene: TRBJ1-1
v_gene: TRBV3-1
d_gene: .
abundance: few
CDR3aa: CASSPAGHTEAFF
CDR3nt: TGTGCCAGCAGCCCGGCCGGACACACTGAAGCTTTCTTT

j_gene: TRBJ2-1
v_gene: TRBV23-1
d_gene: TRBD2
abundance: few
CDR3aa: CASSGGTSNRPRINEQFF
CDR3nt: TGCGCCAGCAGTGGGGGGACTAGCAACCGTCCTCGGATCAATGAGCAGTTCTTC

j_gene: TRBJ2-7
v_gene: TRBV5-1
d_gene: TRBD2
abundance: few
CDR3aa: CASSLGLAEPTYEQYF
CDR3nt: TGCGCCAGCAGCTTGGGACTAGCGGAGCCAACCTACGAGCAGTACTTC

j_gene: TRBJ1-5
v_gene: TRBV5-5
d_gene: TRBD1
abundance: .
CDR3aa: CASSLYGTGVLQPQHF
CDR3nt: TGTGCCAGCAGCTTATATGGGACAGGGGTGTTGCAGCCCCAGCATTTT

j_gene: TRBJ2-1
v_gene: TRBV7-9
d_gene: .
abundance: many
CDR3aa: CASSQGPPEGFF
CDR3nt: TGTGCCAGCAGCCAGGGGCCTCCAGAGGGGTTCTTC

j_gene: TRBJ2-3
v_gene: TRBV9
d_gene: .
abundance: few
CDR3aa: CASSADWRVGTQYF
CDR3nt: TGTGCCAGCAGCGCCGACTGGAGAGTGGGTACGCAGTATTTT

j_gene: TRBJ2-2
v_gene: TRBV12-3/TRBV12-4
d_gene: TRBD1
abundance: .
CDR3aa: CASRTGGITGELFF
CDR3nt: TGTGCCAGCAGGACAGGGGGAATCACCGGGGAGCTGTTTTTT

j_gene: TRBJ2-3
v_gene: TRBV12-3/TRBV12-4
d_gene: TRBD1
abundance: many
CDR3aa: CASSSRTGSTDTQYF
CDR3nt: TGTGCCAGCAGTTCCCGGACAGGGAGCACAGATACGCAGTATTTT

j_gene: TRBJ2-1
v_gene: TRBV29-1
d_gene: TRBD2
abundance: .
CDR3aa: CSAFRTSGSSYNEQFF
CDR3nt: TGCAGTGCCTTTAGGACTAGCGGGAGCTCCTACAATGAGCAGTTCTTC

j_gene: TRBJ1-6
v_gene: TRBV15
d_gene: .
abundance: .
CDR3aa: CATSSGTGNSPLHF
CDR3nt: TGTGCCACCAGCAGCGGGACCGGGAATTCACCCCTCCACTTT

j_gene: TRBJ2-3
v_gene: TRBV20-1
d_gene: .
abundance: few
CDR3aa: CSASLRRTDTQYF
CDR3nt: TGCAGTGCTAGCCTAAGGCGCACAGATACGCAGTATTTT

j_gene: TRBJ1-5
v_gene: TRBV19
d_gene: .
abundance: .
CDR3aa: CASSIRTPNQPQHF
CDR3nt: TGTGCCAGTAGTATTAGGACACCAAATCAGCCCCAGCATTTT

j_gene: TRBJ2-3
v_gene: TRBV6-2/TRBV6-3
d_gene: .
abundance: many
CDR3aa: CASSYSDLYGQYF
CDR3nt: TGTGCCAGCAGTTACTCGGACCTGTATGGGCAGTATTTT

j_gene: TRBJ2-1
v_gene: TRBV7-8
d_gene: TRBD2
abundance: .
CDR3aa: CASSLGTSGSKEQFF
CDR3nt: TGTGCCAGCAGCTTGGGGACTAGCGGGAGTAAGGAGCAGTTCTTC

j_gene: TRBJ2-7
v_gene: TRBV5-1
d_gene: .
abundance: many
CDR3aa: CASSPETGTYEQYF
CDR3nt: TGCGCCAGCAGCCCGGAGACAGGAACCTACGAGCAGTACTTC

j_gene: TRBJ2-2
v_gene: TRBV6-2/TRBV6-3
d_gene: .
abundance: few
CDR3aa: CASRPGSRGAGELFF
CDR3nt: TGTGCCAGCAGGCCGGGTTCACGAGGGGCCGGGGAGCTGTTTTTT

j_gene: TRBJ2-7
v_gene: TRBV7-9
d_gene: TRBD2
abundance: many
CDR3aa: CASSLLASGSYEQYF
CDR3nt: TGTGCCAGCAGCCTGCTGGCTAGCGGGTCCTACGAGCAGTACTTC

j_gene: TRBJ1-1
v_gene: TRBV7-2
d_gene: .
abundance: few
CDR3aa: CASSFGGRGTEAFF
CDR3nt: TGTGCCAGCAGCTTCGGGGGGCGCGGCACTGAAGCTTTCTTT

j_gene: TRBJ2-3
v_gene: TRBV4-3
d_gene: .
abundance: .
CDR3aa: CASSQDRDGRWADTQYF
CDR3nt: TGCGCCAGCAGCCAAGATCGGGACGGGAGATGGGCAGATACGCAGTATTTT

j_gene: TRBJ2-2
v_gene: TRBV9
d_gene: .
abundance: few
CDR3aa: CASSVVRGDTGELFF
CDR3nt: TGTGCCAGCAGCGTAGTCAGGGGAGATACCGGGGAGCTGTTTTTT

j_gene: TRBJ1-2
v_gene: TRBV5-8
d_gene: .
abundance: .
CDR3aa: CASSVGETNYGYTF
CDR3nt: TGTGCCAGCAGCGTGGGGGAGACGAACTATGGCTACACCTTC

j_gene: TRBJ2-5
v_gene: TRBV7-8
d_gene: .
abundance: .
CDR3aa: CASSLSEGLLETQYF
CDR3nt: TGTGCCAGCAGCTTATCGGAGGGATTGTTGGAGACCCAGTACTTC

j_gene: TRBJ2-1
v_gene: TRBV12-3/TRBV12-4
d_gene: .
abundance: few
CDR3aa: CASSFGDVQEQFF
CDR3nt: TGTGCCAGCAGTTTCGGGGACGTGCAAGAGCAGTTCTTC

j_gene: TRBJ2-2
v_gene: TRBV9
d_gene: TRBD2
abundance: few
CDR3aa: CASSVLSTSVETGELFF
CDR3nt: TGTGCCAGCAGCGTTTTAAGTACTAGCGTAGAAACCGGGGAGCTGTTTTTT

j_gene: TRBJ1-5
v_gene: TRBV7-8
d_gene: .
abundance: many
CDR3aa: CASSPMVVNQPQHF
CDR3nt: TGTGCCAGCAGCCCAATGGTCGTCAATCAGCCCCAGCATTTT

j_gene: TRBJ2-3
v_gene: TRBV7-9
d_gene: .
abundance: few
CDR3aa: CASSETRGLSTDTQYF
CDR3nt: TGTGCCAGCAGCGAAACCAGGGGACTCAGCACAGATACGCAGTATTTT

j_gene: TRBJ2-1
v_gene: TRBV28
d_gene: TRBD1
abundance: few
CDR3aa: CASSPLALQGARNEQFF
CDR3nt: TGTGCCAGCAGTCCTCTGGCATTGCAGGGGGCTCGCAATGAGCAGTTCTTC

j_gene: TRBJ2-7
v_gene: TRBV7-9
d_gene: TRBD2
abundance: .
CDR3aa: CASSFSTGGGTYEQYF
CDR3nt: TGTGCCAGCAGCTTCTCTACTGGCGGGGGAACCTACGAGCAGTACTTC

j_gene: TRBJ2-1
v_gene: TRBV24-1
d_gene: .
abundance: many
CDR3aa: CATSDFPHNEQFF
CDR3nt: TGTGCCACCAGTGATTTCCCTCACAATGAGCAGTTCTTC

j_gene: TRBJ2-7
v_gene: TRBV19
d_gene: .
abundance: .
CDR3aa: CASSGNTYEQYF
CDR3nt: TGTGCCAGTAGTGGCAACACCTACGAGCAGTACTTC

j_gene: TRBJ2-7
v_gene: TRBV6-1
d_gene: TRBD1
abundance: .
CDR3aa: CASSASLGQLYEQYF
CDR3nt: TGTGCCAGCAGTGCATCCTTGGGACAGTTATACGAGCAGTACTTC

j_gene: TRBJ2-1
v_gene: TRBV6-2/TRBV6-3
d_gene: TRBD2
abundance: many
CDR3aa: CASSISGTFYNEQFF
CDR3nt: TGTGCCAGCAGTATTAGCGGGACCTTCTACAATGAGCAGTTCTTC

j_gene: TRBJ2-1
v_gene: TRBV5-1
d_gene: TRBD1
abundance: few
CDR3aa: CASSHSSGTGLNNEQFF
CDR3nt: TGCGCCAGCAGCCACTCATCCGGGACAGGGCTTAACAATGAGCAGTTCTTC

j_gene: TRBJ2-1
v_gene: TRBV7-2
d_gene: .
abundance: .
CDR3aa: CASSPPAGRGTYNEQFF
CDR3nt: TGTGCCAGCAGCCCGCCGGCGGGGCGGGGAACCTACAATGAGCAGTTCTTC

j_gene: TRBJ2-7
v_gene: TRBV10-3
d_gene: TRBD2
abundance: many
CDR3aa: CAISEPGASGSYEQYF
CDR3nt: TGTGCCATCAGTGAGCCCGGAGCTAGCGGTTCCTACGAGCAGTACTTC

j_gene: TRBJ2-7
v_gene: TRBV5-6
d_gene: TRBD2
abundance: few
CDR3aa: CASSSGLSSYEQYF
CDR3nt: TGTGCCAGCAGCTCGGGACTATCCTCCTACGAGCAGTACTTC

j_gene: TRBJ1-4
v_gene: TRBV12-3/TRBV12-4
d_gene: TRBD1
abundance: few
CDR3aa: CASSLSYRGGDEKLFF
CDR3nt: TGTGCCAGCAGTTTATCCTACAGGGGGGGGGATGAAAAACTGTTTTTT